This T cell receptor (beta chain) was recorded in a study of T cell changes during pregnancy in multiple sclerosis. TCRdb's copy holds only in-frame clones and misses some; the assay was immunoSEQ multiplex PCR. The data hold around 60,000 clones, with about 89% observed a single time. The clonotype was recovered from a female donor in good health, enrolled as a control in a pregnancy study. The starting material was CD4+ T cells from peripheral blood mononuclear cells, obtained after pregnancy.

The CDR3 region is CASSLVQGVWTEAFF. CDR3 in DNA: TGTGCCAGCAGCTTGGTACAGGGGGTATGGACTGAAGCTTTCTTT. The V gene is TRBV5-5, the J gene TRBJ1-1; 8 positions agree with TRBD1. Trimming took 0 bases from V and 5 from J; bases not matched to a gene: 6. Germline CDR1 SGHKS, CDR2 YYEKEE (reference sequence). The CDR3 is made up of 15 amino acids. The whole variable domain, filled in from reference TRBV5-5 and TRBJ1-1, reads DAGVTQSPTHLIKTRGQQVTLRCSPISGHKSVSWYQQVLGQGPQFIFQYYEKEERGRGNFPDRFSARQFPNYSSELNVNALLLGDSALYLCASSLVQGVWTEAFFGQGTRLTVV.